Listed below are T cell receptor beta chains from one sample, sequenced in a study of naive CD8 T cells in extremely preterm neonates. Libraries were prepared by immunoSEQ multiplex PCR; TCRdb keeps only in-frame clonotypes and omits some of them. The table lists 21,000 or so clones, 88% of them singletons. Sequenced input: naive CD8+ T cells from cord blood. These receptors were obtained from a boy who was born preterm. The CDR3 runs from the conserved cysteine through the conserved F or W. D genes are given only for firm matches. Clone size is given for some rows only: seen once, a few or many times, or a class if the clone is expanded.

TRBV11-2	-	13	TRBJ2-7	-	TGTGCCAGCAGCTGGGGACACTCCTACGAGCAGTACTTC	CASSWGHSYEQYF
TRBV5-4	TRBD2	14	TRBJ2-5	-	TGTGCCAGCAGCCTAGCGGGGGGGTTGGAGACCCAGTACTTC	CASSLAGGLETQYF
TRBV4-1	-	14	TRBJ2-7	once	TGCGCCAGCAGCCAAAAACGGGACACCTACGAGCAGTACTTC	CASSQKRDTYEQYF
TRBV20-1	-	11	TRBJ1-1	-	TGCAGTGCTAGAGACAACACTGAAGCTTTCTTT	CSARDNTEAFF
TRBV10-3	-	12	TRBJ1-5	-	TGTGCCATCGGCCAGGGCAATCAGCCCCAGCATTTT	CAIGQGNQPQHF
TRBV7-9	TRBD1	17	TRBJ1-5	-	TGTGCCAGCAGCTTAGGGACAGGGATATATAGCAATCAGCCCCAGCATTTT	CASSLGTGIYSNQPQHF
TRBV19	-	14	TRBJ1-1	-	TGTGCCAGTAGTATAGATGGGGGGCTCACTGAAGCTTTCTTT	CASSIDGGLTEAFF
TRBV5-1	TRBD1	14	TRBJ1-4	-	TGCGCCAGCAGCTTGGGGACAGGGTATGAAAAACTGTTTTTT	CASSLGTGYEKLFF
TRBV4-1	-	14	TRBJ2-3	-	TGCGCCAGCAGCCGAACCCCAGGGACAGATACGCAGTATTTT	CASSRTPGTDTQYF
TRBV30	-	11	TRBJ1-1	-	TGTGCCTGGGGGACCAACACTGAAGCTTTCTTT	CAWGTNTEAFF
TRBV27	-	13	TRBJ2-4	-	TGTGCCAGCAGTCTGCGGACGGAAAACATTCAGTACTTC	CASSLRTENIQYF
TRBV12-1	-	12	TRBJ2-7	-	TGTGCCAGCAGCTTTGACTCCTACGAGCAGTACTTC	CASSFDSYEQYF
TRBV21-1	-	16	TRBJ2-5	-	TGTGCCAGCAGCAAACGAAGGGACAGGGGTTTAGAGACCCAGTACTTC	CASSKRRDRGLETQYF
TRBV4-3	TRBD1	16	TRBJ1-5	-	TGCGCCAGCAGCCAAGATAGAGGGGGCGGCAATCAGCCCCAGCATTTT	CASSQDRGGGNQPQHF
TRBV4-1	-	12	TRBJ1-1	-	TGCGCCAGCAGCCGGGACAACACTGAAGCTTTCTTT	CASSRDNTEAFF
TRBV6-5	-	12	TRBJ1-1	-	TGTGCCAGCACCCAGGGGAACACTGAAGCTTTCTTT	CASTQGNTEAFF
TRBV6-5	-	14	TRBJ2-7	-	TGTGCCAGCAGTTACTCTGCAGGATACTACGAGCAGTACTTC	CASSYSAGYYEQYF
TRBV29-1	-	11	TRBJ2-7	once	TGCAGCGTTTACACAGGGAACGAGCAGTACTTC	CSVYTGNEQYF